This TCR beta chain derives from a study of human T cells and chemical hapten exposure (TCRdb year 2021). The study in broad terms: For sensitization, 2% DPC in acetone was applied to a 2 cm by 2 cm area of upper inner arm skin. Patients additionally received weekly therapeutic DPC doses to the scalp throughout the roughly 23-week study period. Patch testing was done on the upper back using Finn chambers containing 0.01% DPC, and results were scored after 6 days according to International Contact Dermatitis Research Group standards. The mostly female patient cohort included alopecia areata with under or over 50% scalp involvement, alopecia totalis and alopecia universalis. Libraries were combined into a pool for sequencing, and differences in TCR yield between samples came mainly from small differences in library volumes within the pool. Peripheral blood TCR repertoire changes were tracked in vivo in alopecia patients during primary and secondary sensitization to the hapten diphenylcyclopropenone (DPC). Blood was sampled from patients pre-sensitization (week 0) and at 2, 6 and about 24 weeks after DPC sensitization. Twenty-nine alopecia patients provided blood for TCR sequencing at one to four time points (pre-sensitization, 2, 6 and 24 weeks). Here is what the overall study found, with its caveats: Repeated subsampling changed both the strength of the expansion versus patch-test correlation and the threshold at which the correlation became significant. A positive correlation was found between the number of PT1 expanded TCRs and patch test score, with significance reached at thresholds 8, 16 and 32 but not 4. Expanded TCRs formed significantly more large CDR3 similarity clusters than pre-sensitization or healthy control sets, consistent with antigen-driven responses. DPC sensitization did not change the number of TCRs with a frequency above 1 in 1000, and there was no evidence of changes in global repertoire structure. All patients had alopecia, a presumed autoimmune disease, so their immune response might differ from that of healthy individuals.

This specimen's time point label, interpreted: patch test 1, 2 weeks after DPC sensitization. In the paper's terms, the treatment or condition label means: therapeutic diphenylcyclopropenone sensitization with weekly scalp DPC. Blood at each patch-test visit was drawn before the patch test was applied. Patients were considered eligible if aged 18 to 70, diagnosed with alopecia and deemed suitable for DPC therapy, and patients were excluded if pregnant. Total RNA was isolated from unfractionated whole blood collected in Tempus Blood RNA tubes. This clonotype was counted at least ten times. The target of this receptor is not known. No per-base quality is available; no much larger clone lies one base away. Library prep was done by RACE. Sequencing used a NextSeq 500. Library preparation attached unique molecular identifiers to individual cDNA molecules for quantitative, reproducible TCR counting. From each blood RNA sample, both TCR alpha and TCR beta chains were sequenced. The paper's processing steps were these. Samples had a median of roughly 100,000 TCRs, with a range from roughly 23,224 to 700,000. V, J and CDR3 annotation of the TCR reads was performed with the Decombinator software suite. To make PS versus PT1 abundance plots, every sample was subsampled to the same number of TCRs (28,000). Expanded TCRs were defined as absent before sensitization and observed at least eight times at the 2-week time point. TCRdb reran the public reads through fastp at Q25 and MiXCR, keeping productive beta chains. Identical CDR3 proteins give one entry, which carries the most common genes and DNA. TCRdb's processing, not the study's, gives the V and J calls here. The sample table shows roughly 82,000 distinct CDR3 sequences, and 12% are seen once. Roughly 3.6% of the sample is held by the ten biggest clonotypes.

A distance of 12 bases separates the germline ends of V and J, which lose 4 bases and 3 bases respectively. From its cysteine to its phenylalanine, the CDR3 spans 14 amino acids. CDR3 DNA is the only sequence kept; it has 42 bases, read in frame from the first base. This specimen consisted of whole blood, obtained in connection with sensitization to the hapten diphenylcyclopropenone (DPC). This chain joins TRBV12-3 or TRBV12-4 to TRBJ1-1; the D gene assignment is ambiguous. The source of this sequence is a woman aged 55-69 years with alopecia areata. Some clones in this sample may be carry-over from other donors' samples. The DNA sequence is TGTGCCAGCAGTTCGCGGCAGACTCACACTGAAGCTTTCTTT. This codes for CASSSRQTHTEAFF.